Listed below are T cell receptor beta chains from one sample, sequenced in a study of shared clonotypes between healthy human individuals. Sequencing was performed with immunoSEQ multiplex PCR; in TCRdb, only in-frame clones are kept and a portion is missing. Found here are a few hundred thousand clones, roughly 80% of them singletons; the top ten hold approximately 12%. The material sequenced was PBMCs. The origin of the receptors is a woman aged 40 to 50 in good health. Some clones in this sample may be carry-over from other donors' samples. Both conserved end residues are part of each CDR3. Fields, in order: CDR3 length, D gene, V gene, clone size, J gene, CDR3 DNA, CDR3 protein. D genes are given only for firm matches. The size of a clone is reported for some rows only, either as once, few or many, or as a class for expanded clones.

length: 14
D: -
V: TRBV18
size: -
J: TRBJ1-5
DNA: TGTGCCAGCTCATTAGAGCATAGCAATCAGCCCCAGCATTTT
CDR3: CASSLEHSNQPQHF

length: 13
D: -
V: TRBV2
size: -
J: TRBJ2-7
DNA: TGTGCCAGCACCGCGCCAAGTAGGTACGAGCAGTACTTC
CDR3: CASTAPSRYEQYF

length: 16
D: TRBD2
V: TRBV18
size: many
J: TRBJ2-7
DNA: TGTGCCAGCTCACCCGATCGTGGCGGGGGGGGGCACGAGCAGTACTTC
CDR3: CASSPDRGGGGHEQYF

length: 12
D: TRBD2
V: TRBV5-4
size: -
J: TRBJ2-7
DNA: TGTGCCAGCAGCGTGACGGGGGGCGAGCAGTACTTC
CDR3: CASSVTGGEQYF

length: 16
D: TRBD1
V: TRBV19
size: once
J: TRBJ1-1
DNA: TGTGCCAGTAGTGGACAGGGCCTACCACTGAACACTGAAGCTTTCTTT
CDR3: CASSGQGLPLNTEAFF

length: 14
D: TRBD1
V: TRBV28
size: once
J: TRBJ1-5
DNA: TGTGCCAGCAGACGGGACAGGGTAAGTCAGCCCCAGCATTTT
CDR3: CASRRDRVSQPQHF

length: 17
D: TRBD2
V: TRBV5-4
size: -
J: TRBJ2-7
DNA: TGTGCCAGCAGCCCAGGTGCCGGGACTAGCAGGGCCTACGAGCAGTACTTC
CDR3: CASSPGAGTSRAYEQYF

length: 18
D: -
V: TRBV13
size: -
J: TRBJ2-7
DNA: TGTGCCAGCAGCTCCCACTTCGTCGGGGAGGACATAAAGAACGAGCAGTACTTC
CDR3: CASSSHFVGEDIKNEQYF

length: 13
D: -
V: TRBV29-1
size: -
J: TRBJ2-5
DNA: TGCAGCGTTGGGGGGGAGGAGAGGAAGACCCAGTACTTC
CDR3: CSVGGEERKTQYF

length: 15
D: TRBD2
V: TRBV18
size: few
J: TRBJ2-7
DNA: TGTGCCAGCTCACCCAATAGCGGGAGGGCCATCGAGCAGTACTTC
CDR3: CASSPNSGRAIEQYF

length: 14
D: -
V: TRBV6-4
size: -
J: TRBJ2-3
DNA: TGTGCCAGCAGCCAACGAGGTAGCACAGATACGCAGTATTTT
CDR3: CASSQRGSTDTQYF

length: 14
D: -
V: TRBV2
size: few
J: TRBJ2-2
DNA: TGTGCCAGCAGTCCCGGGGTTAGGACCGGGGAGCTGTTTTTT
CDR3: CASSPGVRTGELFF

length: 14
D: -
V: TRBV28
size: -
J: TRBJ2-7
DNA: TGTGCCAGCAGCCGGCCCGGGGGAACCTACGAGCAGTACTTC
CDR3: CASSRPGGTYEQYF

length: 18
D: -
V: TRBV7-2
size: -
J: TRBJ2-2
DNA: TGTGCCAGCAGCCCACCTCGTCAGGGACATAGGAACACCGGGGAGCTGTTTTTT
CDR3: CASSPPRQGHRNTGELFF

length: 15
D: TRBD1
V: TRBV14
size: -
J: TRBJ1-4
DNA: TGTGCCAGCAGCCAAACGAGGACAGGGTCTGAAAAACTGTTTTTT
CDR3: CASSQTRTGSEKLFF

length: 13
D: -
V: TRBV11-2
size: once
J: TRBJ1-2
DNA: TGTGCCAGCAGCCCAGGGGACTTTTGGGGCTACACCTTC
CDR3: CASSPGDFWGYTF

length: 11
D: -
V: TRBV30
size: -
J: TRBJ2-1
DNA: TGTGCCTGGAGTGCCGGAGGGGGGCAGTTCTTC
CDR3: CAWSAGGGQFF

length: 19
D: -
V: TRBV21-1
size: -
J: TRBJ2-1
DNA: TGTGCCAGCAGCAAAGCGCTTAGACTTGCCACCATCTCCTACAATGAGCAGTTCTTC
CDR3: CASSKALRLATISYNEQFF

length: 14
D: -
V: TRBV7-2
size: many
J: TRBJ2-7
DNA: TGTGCCAGCAGCTTAGACGGGAAATCCTACGAGCAGTACTTC
CDR3: CASSLDGKSYEQYF

length: 15
D: TRBD1
V: TRBV2
size: -
J: TRBJ2-1
DNA: TGTGCCAGCAGTCGACAGGGGTTCCCCTACAATGAGCAGTTCTTC
CDR3: CASSRQGFPYNEQFF

length: 14
D: TRBD2
V: TRBV7-9
size: many
J: TRBJ2-5
DNA: TGTGCCAGCAGCTCAAGGGAGGGCCCAGAGACCCAGTACTTC
CDR3: CASSSREGPETQYF

length: 16
D: TRBD2
V: TRBV5-1
size: -
J: TRBJ2-1
DNA: TGCGCCAGCAGCCGTTCTAGCGGGAGCTCCTACAATGAGCAGTTCTTC
CDR3: CASSRSSGSSYNEQFF

length: 19
D: -
V: TRBV18
size: -
J: TRBJ1-5
DNA: TGTGCCAGCTCCCAATTCCCGACAGCCAAGGGGTATAGCAATCAGCCCCAGCATTTT
CDR3: CASSQFPTAKGYSNQPQHF

length: 14
D: -
V: TRBV19
size: -
J: TRBJ2-7
DNA: TGTGCCAGTAGTATAGGACAGGAGATAAACGAGCAGTACTTC
CDR3: CASSIGQEINEQYF

length: 13
D: TRBD2
V: TRBV19
size: once
J: TRBJ2-1
DNA: TGTGCCAGCACTAGCGGACCCTACAATGAGCAGTTCTTC
CDR3: CASTSGPYNEQFF

length: 17
D: TRBD2
V: TRBV9
size: -
J: TRBJ2-1
DNA: TGTGCCAGCAGCGTAGGAGGCGGGAGCGCCAACTGGAATGAGCAGTTCTTC
CDR3: CASSVGGGSANWNEQFF

length: 14
D: -
V: TRBV7-9
size: once
J: TRBJ1-5
DNA: TGTGCCAGCAGCCAGGACGGTAGCAATCAGCCCCAGCATTTT
CDR3: CASSQDGSNQPQHF

length: 13
D: TRBD2
V: TRBV5-4
size: many
J: TRBJ2-3
DNA: TGTGCCAGCAGCCAGCGGGGCCAGGATACGCAGTATTTT
CDR3: CASSQRGQDTQYF

length: 13
D: -
V: TRBV7-3
size: few
J: TRBJ2-5
DNA: TGTGCCAGCAGTCCTTCCCCTTGGGAGACCCAGTACTTC
CDR3: CASSPSPWETQYF

length: 15
D: -
V: TRBV11-2
size: -
J: TRBJ1-2
DNA: TGTGCCAGCAGCTTATTCGCGGACAGTCTCTATGGCTACACCTTC
CDR3: CASSLFADSLYGYTF

length: 14
D: -
V: TRBV6-1
size: -
J: TRBJ2-7
DNA: TGTGCCAGCAGTGAAGGTGGCCGTAACTACGAGCAGTACTTC
CDR3: CASSEGGRNYEQYF

length: 14
D: -
V: TRBV7-8
size: few
J: TRBJ2-7
DNA: TGTGCCAGCAGCTCGGGACCAGGATCGGACGAGCAGTACTTC
CDR3: CASSSGPGSDEQYF

length: 13
D: TRBD1
V: TRBV28
size: -
J: TRBJ2-7
DNA: TGTGCCAGCATACGAGACAGGGGCGGCGAGCAGTACTTC
CDR3: CASIRDRGGEQYF

length: 16
D: TRBD2
V: TRBV10-3
size: -
J: TRBJ2-1
DNA: TGTGCCGCCACGGCGGGAGGAGCGGGAGGCCAGGGTGAGCAGTTCTTC
CDR3: CAATAGGAGGQGEQFF

length: 13
D: -
V: TRBV29-1
size: -
J: TRBJ2-1
DNA: TGCAGCGTTCGGAGGGGTACCTACAATGAGCAGTTCTTC
CDR3: CSVRRGTYNEQFF

length: 15
D: TRBD1
V: TRBV5-5
size: -
J: TRBJ1-5
DNA: TGTGCCAGCAGCTTGGCCGGGACAGGAAATCAGCCCCAGCATTTT
CDR3: CASSLAGTGNQPQHF

length: 13
D: -
V: TRBV27
size: -
J: TRBJ2-7
DNA: TGTGCCAGCAGTTTCGGCAGAACCTACGAGCAGTACTTC
CDR3: CASSFGRTYEQYF

length: 14
D: -
V: TRBV11-3
size: once
J: TRBJ2-7
DNA: TGTGCCAGCAGCTTAGGCGGGTCTTCCTACGAGCAGTACTTC
CDR3: CASSLGGSSYEQYF